These T cell receptor beta chains were read from a single sample in a study of shared clonotypes between healthy human individuals. TCRdb keeps only in-frame clones here, not all; method: immunoSEQ multiplex PCR. The profile shows about 2 million clones, roughly 95% of them singletons. The sample comprised naive CD4+ T cells sorted from blood. The receptors were sampled from a man aged 18 to 30 in good health. Both conserved end residues are trimmed from each CDR3. The order of the fields is CDR3 protein, J gene, V gene.

CDR3aa: ASSLPPGAGGFGYT
j_gene: TRBJ1-2
v_gene: TRBV7-9

CDR3aa: ASSPIRGSSYEQY
j_gene: TRBJ2-7
v_gene: TRBV7-2

CDR3aa: ASSAHGQGVGYT
j_gene: TRBJ1-2
v_gene: TRBV7-2

CDR3aa: ASSFQYSEAF
j_gene: TRBJ1-1
v_gene: TRBV5-6

CDR3aa: ASSFDMVWDNEQF
j_gene: TRBJ2-1
v_gene: TRBV11-2

CDR3aa: ASSRSGVSTGELF
j_gene: TRBJ2-2
v_gene: TRBV5-6

CDR3aa: ASSPLGGVTPLH
j_gene: TRBJ1-6
v_gene: TRBV7-9

CDR3aa: ASGEQGRTDTQY
j_gene: TRBJ2-3
v_gene: TRBV11-2

CDR3aa: ASSPLNRGGNEQF
j_gene: TRBJ2-1
v_gene: TRBV5-1

CDR3aa: ASSRDSNYGYT
j_gene: TRBJ1-2
v_gene: TRBV2

CDR3aa: ASSFRGLDEQY
j_gene: TRBJ2-7
v_gene: TRBV7-9

CDR3aa: ASSLSMGGTDEKLF
j_gene: TRBJ1-4
v_gene: TRBV7-9

CDR3aa: AISESASGETQY
j_gene: TRBJ2-5
v_gene: TRBV10-3

CDR3aa: ATSRGDPSSYEQY
j_gene: TRBJ2-7
v_gene: TRBV15

CDR3aa: ASRPAGRYGYT
j_gene: TRBJ1-2
v_gene: TRBV27

CDR3aa: ATSRGQTQGLGYEQY
j_gene: TRBJ2-7
v_gene: TRBV15

CDR3aa: ASSLRQGRSNTIY
j_gene: TRBJ1-3
v_gene: TRBV5-6

CDR3aa: ASSYFDRGRNYGYT
j_gene: TRBJ1-2
v_gene: TRBV6-5

CDR3aa: ASSYSETGGEQY
j_gene: TRBJ2-7
v_gene: TRBV6-5

CDR3aa: AIMYDGRTHEQY
j_gene: TRBJ2-7
v_gene: TRBV10-3

CDR3aa: ASSFQAGSYEQY
j_gene: TRBJ2-7
v_gene: TRBV27

CDR3aa: ASSFNFANEKLF
j_gene: TRBJ1-4
v_gene: TRBV11-2

CDR3aa: ASSTGFGELF
j_gene: TRBJ2-2
v_gene: TRBV10-1

CDR3aa: ASSLGQSNEKLF
j_gene: TRBJ1-4
v_gene: TRBV5-1

CDR3aa: ASSEWRTERNTIY
j_gene: TRBJ1-3
v_gene: TRBV25-1

CDR3aa: ASSSGSSGNTIY
j_gene: TRBJ1-3
v_gene: TRBV5-1

CDR3aa: ASINMGTGELF
j_gene: TRBJ2-2
v_gene: TRBV19

CDR3aa: AWSGGAGAEAF
j_gene: TRBJ1-1
v_gene: TRBV30

CDR3aa: AWSVPQTGHSPLH
j_gene: TRBJ1-6
v_gene: TRBV30

CDR3aa: ASSEGAGRSYEQY
j_gene: TRBJ2-7
v_gene: TRBV6-1

CDR3aa: ASRRAGENEKLF
j_gene: TRBJ1-4
v_gene: TRBV5-1

CDR3aa: ATRDSLGEQY
j_gene: TRBJ2-7
v_gene: TRBV10-3

CDR3aa: ASSERFGEGRSGNTIY
j_gene: TRBJ1-3
v_gene: TRBV25-1

CDR3aa: AISVHRQGIFSNTGELF
j_gene: TRBJ2-2
v_gene: TRBV10-3

CDR3aa: ASSSRGPGELF
j_gene: TRBJ2-2
v_gene: TRBV5-1

CDR3aa: ASSLNGRDEQY
j_gene: TRBJ2-7
v_gene: TRBV18

CDR3aa: ASSEAFPGQGKTEAF
j_gene: TRBJ1-1
v_gene: TRBV6-1

CDR3aa: AWGSSRETQY
j_gene: TRBJ2-5
v_gene: TRBV30

CDR3aa: SVPDGA
j_gene: TRBJ1-1
v_gene: TRBV29-1